One sample yielded the 24 T cell receptor beta chains listed below, sequenced in a study of cytomegalovirus exposure and HLA in healthy donors (dated by TCRdb to 2017 to 2019). The method behind the library was the immunoSEQ multiplex PCR assay. The multiplex PCR relied on a mix of 60 forward primers for TCR Vbeta segments and 13 reverse primers for TCR Jbeta segments. Imported from immuneACCESS, the table was reduced by TCRdb to in-frame sequences with V and J called. These copies leave out some clones; in studies compared against another copy, an unresolved V gene accounts for under half, and the cause of the remainder is not known. In all, the sample holds some 57,000 clones, and more than 70% of those were seen once. Of the sample, approximately 1.5% falls within the top ten clones. Source material: PBMCs. These receptors were taken from a man younger than 40 in good health and CMV-seropositive.

The CDR3 region is CASSFNSNTDTQYF. In DNA form, the CDR3 reads TGTGCCAGCAGCTTTAACTCTAACACAGATACGCAGTATTTT. The chain is built from TRBV7-9 and TRBJ2-3; the D is unclear. The germline V gene has CDR1 SEHNR and CDR2 FQNEAQ (reference sequence). The CDR3 has 14 residues. The V and J ends lost 3 bases and 2 bases respectively, with 9 bases between them.

Comments on this clone: It differs at one base from a far larger clone, so likely a read error. The identical CDR3 is also encoded by other nucleotide sequences in the sample. The chain has TRBV28 and TRBJ1-1, with 8 bases fitting TRBD1. Per the germline V gene, CDR1 is MDHEN and CDR2 is SYDVKM. The CDR3 covers 14 residues. V lost 5 bases to trimming and J lost 3 bases; unmatched junction nucleotides: 5. CDR3 DNA sequence: TGTGCCAGCAGTCTTGACAGGGGATACACTGAAGCTTTCTTT. Translating it yields CASSLDRGYTEAFF. Together with reference TRBV28 and TRBJ1-1, the CDR3 gives the full variable domain: DVKVTQSSRYLVKRTGEKVFLECVQDMDHENMFWYRQDPGLGLRLIYFSYDVKMKEKGDIPEGYSVSREKKERFSLILESASTNQTSMYLCASSLDRGYTEAFFGQGTRLTVV.

A few counts support this clone. The chain combines TRBV5-1 with TRBJ1-1, with a possible D match to TRBD1 (5 bases). Germline V gene sequence: CDR1 SGHRS, CDR2 YFSETQ. The CDR3 has 13 residues. V lost 4 bases, J lost 3 bases, and 10 bases lay in between. In DNA, the CDR3 is TGCGCCAGCAGCCCGGCGGGGGACACTGAAGCTTTCTTT. Protein: CASSPAGDTEAFF.

J is TRBJ1-3 and V is TRBV5-1; D might be TRBD1 (5 bases). V dropped 4 bases and J dropped 0 bases, with 11 bases sitting between them. The CDR3 consists of 15 residues. CDR1 is SGHRS and CDR2 is YFSETQ in the germline V gene. The CDR3 reads CASSAGPNSGNTIYF. CDR3 in DNA: TGCGCCAGCAGCGCGGGACCGAACTCTGGAAACACCATATATTTT.

This chain joins TRBV7-8 and TRBJ1-4; 9 bases fit TRBD1. The CDR3 length is 15 residues. Trimming took 5 bases from V and 7 from J; bases not matched to a gene: 8. Looked up from germline, CDR1 is SGHVS and CDR2 is FQNEAQ. The chain's CDR3 is CASSRQGVGSEKLFF. Here the CDR3 DNA reads TGTGCCAGCAGCCGACAGGGGGTTGGGTCTGAAAAACTGTTTTTT.

The chain links TRBV7-2 to TRBJ2-7; the match to TRBD2 covers 7 bases. The CDR3 is made up of 14 amino acids. From germline, CDR1 is SGHTA and CDR2 FQGNSA. Trimming at V came to 5 bases and at J to 3 bases, leaving 7 bases not matched to a gene. DNA for the CDR3: TGTGCCAGCAGCCAAACGGGACTACGCTACGAGCAGTACTTC. This translates into CASSQTGLRYEQYF.

The chain combines TRBV27 with TRBJ2-1; 9 bases align to TRBD2. Germline CDR1 is MNHEY and CDR2 is SMNVEV (reference sequence). The CDR3 length is 16 residues. The V segment lost 6 bases and the J segment 4 bases; nucleotides outside the gene matches: 10. DNA of the CDR3: TGTGCCAGCAGGGTAGGAGCGGGAGGACTATACAATGAGCAGTTCTTC. Its translation: CASRVGAGGLYNEQFF.

The rearrangement joins TRBV5-1 to TRBJ1-1, with D possibly matching TRBD1 (5 bases). Germline-derived CDR1 and CDR2 are SGHRS and YFSETQ. V dropped 0 bases and J dropped 2 bases, with 11 bases sitting between them. This CDR3 spans 15 amino acids. DNA of the CDR3: TGCGCCAGCAGCTTGGCCCCCCAGGGAAACACTGAAGCTTTCTTT. This codes for CASSLAPQGNTEAFF.

The chain links TRBV29-1 to TRBJ2-7, with D possibly TRBD2 on 5 matching bases. Per germline, CDR1 SQVTM and CDR2 ANQGSEA. The CDR3 is 12 residues long. V was pared by 4 bases and J by 0 bases, with 7 bases between. For the CDR3, the DNA is TGCAGCGTTGGACTAAGCTCCTACGAGCAGTACTTC. Protein product: CSVGLSSYEQYF.

The chain uses TRBV6-4 and TRBJ1-2; TRBD1 matches at 11 bases. Germline CDR1 is MRHNA and CDR2 is SNTAGT. The junction had 6 bases not matched to a gene; V was cut back by 8 bases and J by 1 base. The CDR3 runs to 15 residues. CDR3 residues: CASRDRGFGNYGYTF. The CDR3 region has the DNA TGTGCCAGCCGGGACAGGGGGTTTGGTAACTATGGCTACACCTTC.

Written as DNA, the CDR3 is TGTGCCAGCAGCCAAGTAGCGGGAGCCGGGTACGAGCAGTACTTC. Encoded protein: CASSQVAGAGYEQYF. J is TRBJ2-7 and V is TRBV4-2, with 9 nucleotides matching TRBD2. CDR1 LGHNA and CDR2 YNFKEQ come from the germline V gene. The CDR3 contains 15 residues. With 1 base clipped from V and 4 bases from J, the junction kept 5 bases outside the gene matches.

The V and J genes are TRBV2 and TRBJ1-5; 7 nucleotides line up with TRBD1. Germline CDR1 and CDR2: SNHLY and FYNNEI. V lost 6 bases to trimming and J lost 7 bases; unmatched junction nucleotides: 6. This CDR3 is built from 13 residues. CDR3 coding DNA: TGTGCCAGCAGGTTACAGGGGAGGCAGCCCCAGCATTTT. Its translation: CASRLQGRQPQHF. Based on the CDR3 plus reference TRBV2 and TRBJ1-5, the full variable domain is EPEVTQTPSHQVTQMGQEVILRCVPISNHLYFYWYRQILGQKVEFLVSFYNNEISEKSEIFDDQFSVERPDGSNFTLKIRSTKLEDSAMYFCASRLQGRQPQHFGDGTRLSIL.

This chain uses TRBV27 with TRBJ1-3; no reliable D call. From germline, CDR1 is MNHEY and CDR2 SMNVEV (reference sequence). V was trimmed by 0 bases and J by 2 bases, leaving 11 bases between them. The CDR3 spans 16 residues. CDR3 sequence (DNA): TGTGCCAGCAGTTTATCGTGGCCGAAAACTGGAAACACCATATATTTT. It yields the protein CASSLSWPKTGNTIYF.

The table lists this clone with a count of one. The chain is built from TRBV5-1 and TRBJ2-1; 7 positions agree with TRBD1. From germline, CDR1 is SGHRS and CDR2 YFSETQ. CDR3 length: 14 amino acids. The trim removed 3 bases at V and 5 bases at J, leaving 5 bases unmatched. The chain's CDR3 is CASSYRQGDNEQFF. Here the CDR3 DNA reads TGCGCCAGCAGCTACCGACAGGGAGACAATGAGCAGTTCTTC. Looking up the rest from reference TRBV5-1 and TRBJ2-1 gives the full variable domain: KAGVTQTPRYLIKTRGQQVTLSCSPISGHRSVSWYQQTPGQGLQFLFEYFSETQRNKGNFPGRFSGRQFSNSRSEMNVSTLELGDSALYLCASSYRQGDNEQFFGPGTRLTVL.

The rearrangement joins TRBV5-6 to TRBJ2-2; 9 bases align to TRBD1. CDR1 is SGHDT and CDR2 is YYEEEE in the germline V gene. J gave up 7 bases and V 4 bases, and 11 bases lay outside the gene matches. There are 16 residues in the CDR3. CDR3 sequence reads: CASSTGQGLVVGELFF. CDR3 nucleotide sequence: TGTGCCAGCAGCACTGGACAGGGGCTGGTCGTCGGGGAGCTGTTTTTT. Filled out from reference TRBV5-6 and TRBJ2-2, the complete variable domain reads DAGVTQSPTHLIKTRGQQVTLRCSPKSGHDTVSWYQQALGQGPQFIFQYYEEEERQRGNFPDRFSGHQFPNYSSELNVNALLLGDSALYLCASSTGQGLVVGELFFGEGSRLTVL.

The genes are TRBV14 and TRBJ2-2; no reliable D call. Trimming removed 0 bases at V and 1 base at J, with 6 bases between. The CDR3 covers 15 residues. The germline V gene encodes CDR1 SGHDN and CDR2 FVKESK. Here the CDR3 DNA reads TGTGCCAGCAGCCAAGAACTTGGGAACACCGGGGAGCTGTTTTTT. Translated, it gives CASSQELGNTGELFF.

Written as DNA, the CDR3 is TGTGCCAGCAGTTCTACTATGTCGGGGTACGAGCAGTACTTC. Its translation: CASSSTMSGYEQYF. The chain couples TRBV7-8 to TRBJ2-7; a weak D match, TRBD2 (5 bases). The CDR3 has 14 amino acids. Germline V CDR1 and CDR2: SGHVS, FQNEAQ. V shed 6 bases and J shed 4 bases, with 16 bases lying between them.

The gene calls are TRBV9 and TRBJ1-4; 7 bases are a match to TRBD1. Germline values: CDR1 SGDLS, CDR2 YYNGEE. V gave up 4 bases and J gave up 5 bases; unmatched junction bases: 8. The CDR3 length is 15 residues. CDR3: CASSTGDSRNEKLFF. The DNA of the CDR3 is TGTGCCAGCAGCACAGGGGACAGTCGGAATGAAAAACTGTTTTTT.

This clone is a singleton in its sample. This sequence joins TRBV27 and TRBJ1-5; 8 bases match TRBD1. CDR3 length: 15 amino acids. Germline V gives CDR1 MNHEY, CDR2 SMNVEV (reference sequence). V was pared by 4 bases and J by 6 bases, with 8 bases of the junction left unmatched. The CDR3 bases are TGTGCCAGCAGTTCTATACAGGGGGTTAGTCAGCCCCAGCATTTT. Its protein product is CASSSIQGVSQPQHF.

V gene TRBV9 combines with J gene TRBJ2-1; 13 bases line up with TRBD2. Germline loops: CDR1 SGDLS, CDR2 YYNGEE. CDR3 length: 16 amino acids. V gave up 0 bases and J gave up 10 bases; unmatched junction bases: 7. The CDR3: CASSVGLAGGRGEQFF. The CDR3 DNA follows: TGTGCCAGCAGCGTAGGACTAGCGGGGGGCAGGGGGGAGCAGTTCTTC. The variable domain in full, with the rest retrieved from reference TRBV9 and TRBJ2-1, is DSGVTQTPKHLITATGQRVTLRCSPRSGDLSVYWYQQSLDQGLQFLIQYYNGEERAKGNILERFSAQQFPDLHSELNLSSLELGDSALYFCASSVGLAGGRGEQFFGPGTRLTVL.

This clone appeared a single time. The V call is TRBV6-1, the J call TRBJ2-3; D is uncertain. From germline, CDR1 is MNHNS and CDR2 SASEGT. V lost 4 bases to trimming and J lost 0 bases, with 8 bases between them. This CDR3 has 14 amino acids. CDR3 in amino acids: CASSAVSSTDTQYF. CDR3 in DNA: TGTGCCAGCAGTGCAGTCTCTAGCACAGATACGCAGTATTTT.

This chain connects TRBV29-1 to TRBJ2-7; 12 nucleotides line up with TRBD2. Germline assignment: CDR1 SQVTM and CDR2 ANQGSEA. V gave up 6 bases and J gave up 5 bases; unmatched junction bases: 14. The CDR3 has 16 residues. The CDR3 region has the DNA TGCAGCGTCAAACTAGCGGGAGGACACTTTAGGAACGAGCAGTACTTC. This encodes CSVKLAGGHFRNEQYF.

The V gene is TRBV6-5, the J gene TRBJ1-1; no reliable D call. Germline V gene data show CDR1 as MNHEY and CDR2 as SVGAGI. With 4 bases removed from V and 3 bases from J, the gap between germline ends came to 9 bases. The CDR3 contains 13 residues. Written as DNA, the CDR3 is TGTGCCAGCAGTTCCGTAGGAGACACTGAAGCTTTCTTT. Translated: CASSSVGDTEAFF.

J is TRBJ2-5 and V is TRBV15, with a possible D match to TRBD2 (6 bases). Germline-derived CDR1 and CDR2 are LNHNV and YYDKDF (reference sequence). Deletions cut 3 bases from V and 3 bases from J, with 11 bases between. This CDR3 has 14 amino acids. The DNA of the CDR3 is TGTGCCACCAGCAGGGACGGGACTGAAGAGACCCAGTACTTC. Translating gives CATSRDGTEETQYF.